This T cell receptor beta chain derives from a study of cytomegalovirus exposure and HLA in healthy donors. General study findings and limits: Later analysis identified a missense DCLRE1C variant that was linked to TCR beta V- and J-gene trimming. It was likely that a cluster of highly shared sequence variants was a sequencing artifact. TCR sequences were mostly rare, though some public TCRs occurred in many donors. The productive fraction for most TCR beta V segments was about 90% or about 30% in an earlier analysis.

Both 60 Vbeta primers and 13 Jbeta primers went into the PCR. Data came from immunoSEQ multiplex PCR; TCRdb stores just in-frame clones and leaves some out. Among approximately 70,000 clones listed, roughly 80% were seen once. As concerns this clone: Its antigen is still unknown.

Germline values: CDR1 SQVTM, CDR2 ANQGSEA. The CDR3 sequence is 13 residues long. Losses at the gene ends were 7 bases for V and 5 bases for J; bases not matched to a gene: 4. The source is a woman in her 30s in good health and CMV-seronegative. Source material: PBMCs. The chain uses TRBV29-1 and TRBJ2-1; 11 bases map to TRBD1. The CDR3 region is CSGGTGGHNEQFF. In DNA form, the CDR3 reads TGCAGCGGGGGGACAGGGGGTCACAATGAGCAGTTCTTC.